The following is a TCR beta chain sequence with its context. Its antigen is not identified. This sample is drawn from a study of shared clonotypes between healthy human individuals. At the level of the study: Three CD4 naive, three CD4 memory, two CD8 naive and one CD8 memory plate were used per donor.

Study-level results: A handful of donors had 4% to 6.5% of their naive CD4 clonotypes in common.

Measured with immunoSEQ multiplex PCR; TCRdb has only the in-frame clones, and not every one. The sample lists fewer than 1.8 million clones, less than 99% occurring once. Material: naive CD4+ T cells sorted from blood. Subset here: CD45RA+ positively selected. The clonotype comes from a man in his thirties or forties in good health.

Written as DNA, the CDR3 is TGTGCCAGCGGGACAGGGCCTGAAAAACTGTTTTTT. Translating gives CASGTGPEKLFF. The chain joins TRBV28 to TRBJ1-4, with 9 bases identical to TRBD1. Trimming took 8 bases from V and 7 from J; bases not matched to a gene: 2. CDR3 length: 12 amino acids. The V gene's germline CDR1 is MDHEN and CDR2 SYDVKM.